The 17 T cell receptor beta chains below come from one sample, sequenced in a study of blood T cell repertoires in COVID-19. TCRdb's copy holds only in-frame clones and misses some; the assay was immunoSEQ multiplex PCR. The sample lists around 150,000 clones; approximately 80% were seen once. Material: peripheral blood. These receptors originate from a woman older than 75 with active or convalescent COVID-19.

This chain joins TRBV2 and TRBJ2-7; TRBD1 matches at 7 bases. V dropped 4 bases and J dropped 1; count of bases not matched to a gene: 4. In germline, CDR1 is SNHLY, CDR2 FYNNEI. CDR3 length: 14 residues. CDR3 in amino acids: CASSGQGTSYEQYF. CDR3 sequence (DNA): TGTGCCAGCAGTGGACAGGGCACTTCCTACGAGCAGTACTTC.

This clone was seen a handful of times. The chain is built from TRBV6-8 and TRBJ2-7; 8 bases match TRBD1. V shed 5 bases, J shed 4 bases, and the junction held 7 bases outside the gene matches. The CDR3 is 14 amino acids. CDR1 MNHGY and CDR2 SAAAGT come from the germline V gene. This CDR3 reads CASSAGTGDYEQYF. CDR3 nucleotides: TGTGCCAGCAGTGCCGGGACAGGTGATTACGAGCAGTACTTC.

The chain couples TRBV19 to TRBJ2-2; 8 bases line up with TRBD1. There are 15 residues in the CDR3. CDR1 LNHDA and CDR2 SQIVND come from the germline V gene (reference sequence). V shed 8 bases and J 0 bases; nucleotides not matched to a gene: 5. CDR3 sequence (DNA): TGTGCCAGTTTCGACAGGGGAACGAACACCGGGGAGCTGTTTTTT. Its translation is CASFDRGTNTGELFF.

The chain combines TRBV19 with TRBJ2-1, with TRBD1 matching over 9 bases. The CDR3 length is 14 residues. CDR1 and CDR2 from the germline V gene are LNHDA and SQIVND (reference sequence). V lost 6 bases and J lost 5; bases outside the gene matches: 5. The CDR3 loop reads CASSPGTGNNEQFF. CDR3 nucleotides: TGTGCCAGTAGCCCTGGGACAGGGAACAATGAGCAGTTCTTC.

The gene calls are TRBV12-3 or TRBV12-4 and TRBJ1-1, with 7 positions matching TRBD1. The CDR3 sequence is 11 residues long. J gave up 8 bases and V 3 bases, and 0 bases lay outside the gene matches. The chain's CDR3 is CASSLDREAFF. The DNA for the CDR3 is TGTGCCAGCAGTTTGGACAGGGAAGCTTTCTTT.

The chain links TRBV30 to TRBJ1-2, with D perhaps TRBD1 (5 bases). The germline CDR1 and CDR2 sequences are GTSNPN and SVGIG (reference sequence). V lost 5 bases and J 4 bases, leaving 14 bases between the germline ends. This CDR3 is built from 13 residues. The DNA of the CDR3 is TGTGCCTGGGCCTACAAGGGGCCCTATGGCTACACCTTC. Its protein product is CAWAYKGPYGYTF. Together with reference TRBV30 and TRBJ1-2, the CDR3 gives the full variable domain: SQTIHQWPATLVQPVGSPLSLECTVEGTSNPNLYWYRQAAGRGLQLLFYSVGIGQISSEVPQNLSASRPQDRQFILSSKKLLLSDSGFYLCAWAYKGPYGYTFGSGTRLTVV.

This chain links TRBV7-2 with TRBJ2-3; TRBD2 agrees at 9 bases. This CDR3 has 18 residues. Germline CDR1 and CDR2: SGHTA and FQGNSA. Trimming removed 5 bases from V and 6 bases from J; junction bases left unmatched: 18. This CDR3 is CASSPYLEGGGAADTQYF. As DNA, the CDR3 is TGTGCCAGCAGCCCATATTTAGAGGGCGGGGGGGCCGCGGATACGCAGTATTTT.

This clone has more than one count but fewer than ten. The V and J genes are TRBV4-3 and TRBJ1-5; a weak D match, TRBD1 (6 bases). Germline lookup yields CDR1 LGHNA and CDR2 YSLEER. Trimming pared 5 bases from V and 6 bases from J, leaving 14 bases between. The CDR3 covers 14 residues. CDR3 region: CASSRTGRGQPQHF. In DNA form, the CDR3 reads TGCGCCAGCAGCAGAACAGGGAGGGGTCAGCCCCAGCATTTT.

This clone has more than one count but fewer than ten. CDR3 in amino acids: CASSPPPPGEAFF. In DNA, the CDR3 is TGTGCCAGCTCACCACCCCCCCCGGGTGAAGCTTTCTTT. The chain joins TRBV18 to TRBJ1-1, with D uncertain. Germline V gene data show CDR1 as KGHSH and CDR2 as LQKENI. This CDR3 contains 13 residues. Trimming took off 0 bases at V and 7 bases at J, with 9 bases between the two ends. The complete variable domain, with remaining parts taken from reference TRBV18 and TRBJ1-1, reads NAGVMQNPRHLVRRRGQEARLRCSPMKGHSHVYWYRQLPEEGLKFMVYLQKENIIDESGMPKERFSAEFPKEGPSILRIQQVVRGDSAAYFCASSPPPPGEAFFGQGTRLTVV.

The V gene is TRBV12-3 or TRBV12-4, the J gene TRBJ1-1; D is unclear. Trimming pared 5 bases from V and 6 bases from J, leaving 10 bases between. This CDR3 is built from 12 residues. CDR3 in amino acids: CASSPLGPEAFF. The CDR3 DNA follows: TGTGCCAGCAGTCCCCTAGGTCCTGAAGCTTTCTTT.

The gene calls are TRBV27 and TRBJ1-5; 9 bases map to TRBD1. The J segment lost 5 bases and the V segment lost 5 bases, leaving 4 bases of the junction unmatched. In germline, CDR1 is MNHEY, CDR2 SMNVEV (reference sequence). The CDR3 sequence is 14 residues long. The CDR3 bases are TGTGCCAGCAGTCTTGGACAGGGGTATCAGCCCCAGCATTTT. The encoded protein is CASSLGQGYQPQHF.

The CDR3 protein is CASSLEHPEQYF. The CDR3 DNA follows: TGTGCCAGCAGCTTAGAACACCCCGAGCAGTACTTC. The chain carries TRBV7-2 and TRBJ2-7; D unresolved. The germline V and J ends were trimmed by 1 base and 6 bases, with 7 bases remaining between them. This CDR3 is built from 12 residues. The germline CDR1 and CDR2 sequences are SGHTA and FQGNSA.

The chain combines TRBV6-2 or TRBV6-3 with TRBJ2-6, with 7 bases aligning to TRBD1. CDR1 is MNHEY, CDR2 SVGEGT, per germline. The V gene end was trimmed by 5 bases and the J gene end by 3 bases; junction bases not matched to a gene: 7. The CDR3 has 16 amino acids. The CDR3 DNA reads TGTGCCAGCAGTCACCTCAGGGGGAATGGGGCCAACGTCCTGACTTTC. Translated, it gives CASSHLRGNGANVLTF.

DNA of the CDR3: TGTGCCAGCAGTAACCTGCTAGCGGGGGATACGCAGTATTTT. Translated, it gives CASSNLLAGDTQYF. This chain joins TRBV6-2 or TRBV6-3 and TRBJ2-3; the match to TRBD2 covers 9 bases. The CDR3 length is 14 residues. Trimming took 5 bases from V and 6 from J; bases not matched to a gene: 6. Germline V lookup: CDR1 MNHEY, CDR2 SVGEGT.

The V call is TRBV24-1, the J call TRBJ2-2; 11 bases line up with TRBD2. V lost 2 bases, J lost 3 bases, and 7 bases stayed unmatched. Germline CDR1 KGHDR, CDR2 SFDVKD. This CDR3 contains 18 residues. The CDR3 coding sequence is TGTGCCACCAGTGATTCGACCCTAGCGGGGGGACACACCGGGGAGCTGTTTTTT. As protein: CATSDSTLAGGHTGELFF.

This sequence joins TRBV3-1 (or the pseudogene TRBV3-2) and TRBJ1-2, with unresolved D. The germline gives CDR1 LGHDT, CDR2 YNNKEL (reference sequence). The CDR3 loop spans 13 amino acids. V was cut by 0 bases and J by 4 bases, with 6 bases left in between. The CDR3 sequence: CASSQEQPYGYTF. The CDR3 DNA reads TGTGCCAGCAGCCAAGAACAGCCCTATGGCTACACCTTC.

The chain links TRBV7-2 to TRBJ2-1, with D possibly being TRBD2 (7 bases). Germline lookup yields CDR1 SGHTA and CDR2 FQGNSA. The CDR3 consists of 15 residues. The V end was cut by 10 bases, the J end by 2 bases, with 18 bases between. The chain's CDR3 is CATIWGGGAYNEQFF. The CDR3 DNA sequence: TGTGCCACCATCTGGGGAGGGGGTGCCTACAATGAGCAGTTCTTC.